These 9 T cell receptor beta chains were sequenced from one sample in a study of cytomegalovirus exposure and HLA in healthy donors. The PCR made use of 60 Vbeta and 13 Jbeta primers. Clones were read by immunoSEQ multiplex PCR, and TCRdb kept only the in-frame ones, dropping some. This sample carries some 210,000 clones, roughly four fifths of them seen once, and the ten largest clones take approximately 10%. Specimen: PBMCs. The receptors derive from a woman aged 45-65 years in good health and CMV-seropositive.

This clone occurred a few times. V gene TRBV4-3 combines with J gene TRBJ1-1; 8 bases match TRBD1. The CDR3 is made up of 15 amino acids. Looked up from germline, CDR1 is LGHNA and CDR2 is YSLEER. Unmatched junction bases numbered 5, after V lost 4 bases and J lost 1 base. CDR3 protein: CASSLDRDGNTEAFF. The CDR3 nucleotides are TGCGCCAGCAGCCTGGACAGGGACGGGAACACTGAAGCTTTCTTT.

The rearrangement uses TRBV30 and TRBJ1-2, with D maybe TRBD1 (5 bases). Between the trimmed V and J ends, which lost 4 bases and 4 bases, there was a span of 13 bases. Per the germline V gene, CDR1 is GTSNPN and CDR2 is SVGIG (reference sequence). The CDR3 has 13 residues. The chain's CDR3 is CAWTPEGVYGYTF. CDR3 sequence (DNA): TGTGCCTGGACCCCGGAAGGGGTCTATGGCTACACCTTC. Based on the CDR3 plus reference TRBV30 and TRBJ1-2, the full variable domain is SQTIHQWPATLVQPVGSPLSLECTVEGTSNPNLYWYRQAAGRGLQLLFYSVGIGQISSEVPQNLSASRPQDRQFILSSKKLLLSDSGFYLCAWTPEGVYGYTFGSGTRLTVV.

The genes are TRBV5-4 and TRBJ2-3; 10 bases are a match to TRBD2. Germline V gene data show CDR1 as SGHNT and CDR2 as YYREEE (reference sequence). The CDR3 has 16 residues. The ends lost 4 bases at V and 5 bases at J; junction bases unmatched: 10. The DNA for the CDR3 is TGTGCCAGCAGCGGCAGACTAGCGGGCGAAAAAGATACGCAGTATTTT. Its protein is CASSGRLAGEKDTQYF.

The J gene is TRBJ1-1, the V gene TRBV29-1; 8 nucleotides match TRBD1. Germline values: CDR1 SQVTM, CDR2 ANQGSEA. The CDR3 sequence is 13 residues long. The ends lost 5 bases at V and 1 base at J; junction bases unmatched: 3. The CDR3 DNA reads TGCAGCGTTCAGGGGGCCAGGAACACTGAAGCTTTCTTT. Encoded protein: CSVQGARNTEAFF.

V is TRBV7-2 and J is TRBJ2-7; 9 bases line up with TRBD2. Germline trimming cut 0 bases from V and 2 bases from J; bases unmatched to any gene: 11. In germline, CDR1 is SGHTA, CDR2 FQGNSA. The CDR3 consists of 18 residues. The CDR3 protein is CASSLAGILAGITYEQYF. CDR3 bases: TGTGCCAGCAGCTTAGCGGGGATCCTAGCGGGGATCACCTACGAGCAGTACTTC.

This clone has a single count. The CDR3 is CASSEAGAGGTYEQYF. DNA of the CDR3: TGTGCCAGCAGTGAAGCGGGGGCGGGGGGCACCTACGAGCAGTACTTC. The chain is built from TRBV6-1 and TRBJ2-7, with TRBD2 matching 8 bases. CDR1 is MNHNS and CDR2 is SASEGT in the germline V gene. The CDR3 has 16 residues. With V trimmed by 0 bases and J by 2 bases, 6 bases remained unmatched.

This chain uses TRBV5-1 with TRBJ1-1, with D maybe TRBD1 (5 bases). The CDR3 totals 15 residues. V was pared by 4 bases and J by 7 bases, with 20 bases between. Per germline, CDR1 SGHRS and CDR2 YFSETQ. CDR3 sequence (DNA): TGCGCCAGCAGCGTTTCAGGTAAGGGGCCCGGTGAAGCTTTCTTT. This sequence encodes CASSVSGKGPGEAFF.

This sequence joins TRBV28 and TRBJ2-7; 8 bases line up with TRBD2. The length of the CDR3 is 15 residues. The J segment lost 1 base and the V segment lost 6 bases, leaving 8 bases of the junction unmatched. Germline V gene data show CDR1 as MDHEN and CDR2 as SYDVKM. The DNA for the CDR3 is TGTGCCAGCAGGGCGGGGGGTCGGGGTTCCTACGAGCAGTACTTC. Protein: CASRAGGRGSYEQYF.

V is TRBV11-3 and J is TRBJ2-2; D is perhaps TRBD1 (6 bases). The V gene lost 2 bases and the J gene lost 6 bases, with 16 bases spanning the gap. The CDR3 covers 16 residues. The germline CDR1 and CDR2 sequences are SGHNT and YENEEA. The CDR3, as DNA: TGTGCCAGCAGCTTAACGGGGCAGGGGTTCCCCGGGGAGCTGTTTTTT. Protein product: CASSLTGQGFPGELFF.